This TCR beta chain was documented in a study of blood T cell repertoires in COVID-19 (dated by TCRdb to 2019 to 2021). A note on the overall study: Samples from collaborators originated in the United States, Italy and Spain and spanned both the acute and convalescent phases of COVID-19. The prospective study material was composed of cDNA or gDNA derived from T cells, B-cell-depleted T cells, or PBMCs. The dataset comprised deeply sampled blood TCRbeta repertoires from subjects exposed to, actively infected with, or recovered from COVID-19. The repertoires were made available in a free public database intended to serve as a resource for research on the immune response to SARS-CoV-2. Samples came from the ongoing ImmuneRACE study (first 160 participants) plus 1,254 subjects from 6 global collaborators. Nearly every sample came with metadata listing a de-identified subject ID, COVID-19 status, age in years and sex. Where available, HLA class I and class II types were obtained from metadata supplied by the sample provider rather than from assay-based typing.

CDR1 SGDLS and CDR2 YYNGEE were looked up in the germline V gene. V and J lose 0 bases and 5 bases, and a span of 11 bases separates them. Measured from the cysteine to the phenylalanine, the CDR3 is 14 residues long. Just the 42-base CDR3 DNA is kept, in frame starting at base 1. A remark on this clone: No antigen is known for it. Within one base of it there is no much larger clone, and no base qualities were kept.

The immunoSEQ Assay, a bias-controlled multiplex PCR, was used to amplify TCRbeta CDR3 regions from genomic DNA. The authors' analysis ran thus. Nucleated cell counts per sample were estimated from amplification of reference gene primers within the assay. Sequence reads were collapsed and filtered to measure the absolute abundance of every unique TCRbeta CDR3 rearrangement. For each sample, productive Simpson clonality was calculated as the square root of Simpson's diversity index over productive rearrangements. In its TCRdb copy, this immuneACCESS table keeps in-frame sequences only and misses some clones. Where compared with another copy, unresolved V genes explain less than half of these, and the others have no known cause. The V and J calls and the clone size are those of that table, but D and trimming were determined from the DNA. The sample table lists a few hundred thousand clones, 85% to 90% of them with a count of one. The biggest ten clones account for around 1.3% of the sample.

In the prospective study, participants were roughly 18 to 100 years old, resided in about two dozen geographic areas of the United States, and were enrolled through a virtual design. Cohort assignment in the prospective study relied on participant-reported clinical history from a screening survey and a study questionnaire. Recovered participants in ImmuneRACE Cohort 3 were defined as having two consecutive negative NP/OP PCR tests, clearance from a healthcare professional, or resolution of symptoms. Mobile phlebotomists in the prospective study collected whole blood, serum and a nasopharyngeal or oropharyngeal swab from every participant. Additional blood draws and questionnaires over an approximately two-month period could optionally be provided by prospective study participants. Before DNA extraction, prospective study blood samples were shipped either frozen or at room temperature. The study at large found these results: The amount of clinical and demographic metadata varied by source and participant and was provided uncurated.

The sequence was obtained from a man aged 25 to 40 who had recovered from COVID-19. The rearranged chain carries TRBV9 and TRBJ1-1; the D segment cannot be called with confidence. Source material: PBMCs or T cells enriched from blood (not recorded which). The DNA reads TGTGCCAGCAGCGTAGGGGGAGGCAGGACTGAAGCTTTCTTT. It translates to CASSVGGGRTEAFF.